The 4 T cell receptor beta chains in this list originate from one sample, sequenced in a study of identical twins. TCRdb called the 5' RACE reads again in MiXCR, with one record for every CDR3 protein. The repertoire includes a few hundred thousand distinct CDR3 sequences, 8% to 11% of them detected once, and over 8% sits in the top ten. Source material: memory T cells sorted from blood. All receptors come from a man in his fifties or sixties in good health.

The chain couples TRBV28 to TRBJ1-5, with TRBD1 as a possible D gene (5 bases). CDR1 is MDHEN, CDR2 SYDVKM, per germline. This CDR3 has 14 residues. Trimming shortened V by 7 bases and J by 5 bases, and 15 bases separated the two germline ends. For the CDR3, the DNA is TGTGCCAGCACCTGGGGGACGTCTGATCAGCCCCAGCATTTT. This sequence encodes CASTWGTSDQPQHF.

The V call is TRBV16, the J call TRBJ1-6; no clear D. This CDR3 is 13 amino acids long. In germline, CDR1 is KGHSY, CDR2 FQNENV. V lost 0 bases, J lost 7 bases, and 4 bases lay in between. The CDR3 reads CASSQSTNSPLHF. CDR3 in DNA: TGTGCCAGCAGCCAATCTACGAATTCACCCCTCCACTTT.

This clonotype was detected many times. This rearrangement joins TRBV14 to TRBJ2-7; no definite D call. The CDR3 is 14 amino acids. Trimming cost V 0 bases and J 7 bases, with 13 bases left between them. Looked up from germline, CDR1 is SGHDN and CDR2 is FVKESK. CDR3 residues: CASSQDGNAREQYF. The CDR3 nucleotides are TGTGCCAGCAGCCAAGATGGGAACGCTAGAGAGCAGTACTTC.

In its sample, this clonotype was seen a few times. The chain links TRBV5-1 to TRBJ2-7; no definite D call. The germline V gene has CDR1 SGHRS and CDR2 YFSETQ. The CDR3 runs to 14 residues. V shed 6 bases and J shed 2 bases, with 15 bases lying between them. CDR3 sequence: CASTIGNAAYEQYF. In DNA form, the CDR3 reads TGCGCCAGCACCATAGGGAACGCAGCCTACGAGCAGTACTTC.